The clone carrying this T cell receptor beta chain was counted once. The sample is drawn from a study of blood T cell repertoires in COVID-19. Germline values: CDR1 SGHVS, CDR2 FNYEAQ. CDR3 length: 16 residues. The V and J ends lost 3 bases and 0 bases, in that order; junction bases with no gene match: 7. Authors' methods: Cell counts per sample came from amplifying reference gene primers. Data came from immunoSEQ multiplex PCR; TCRdb stores just in-frame clones and leaves some out. The V and J calls and clone size are taken from that table; D and trimming were inferred from the DNA. In the table there are some 100,000 clones, approximately 81% of which are singletons.

This rearrangement joins TRBV7-6 to TRBJ1-1; 7 bases fit TRBD1. The origin of this receptor is a man in his sixties with acute or convalescent COVID-19. Source material: peripheral blood. CDR3: CASSLRDRQVNTEAFF. The CDR3 nucleotides read TGTGCCAGCAGCTTGAGGGACAGACAAGTGAACACTGAAGCTTTCTTT. The full variable domain, its missing parts supplied by reference TRBV7-6 and TRBJ1-1, is GAGVSQSPRYKVTKRGQDVALRCDPISGHVSLYWYRQALGQGPEFLTYFNYEAQQDKSGLPNDRFSAERPEGSISTLTIQRTEQRDSAMYRCASSLRDRQVNTEAFFGQGTRLTVV.